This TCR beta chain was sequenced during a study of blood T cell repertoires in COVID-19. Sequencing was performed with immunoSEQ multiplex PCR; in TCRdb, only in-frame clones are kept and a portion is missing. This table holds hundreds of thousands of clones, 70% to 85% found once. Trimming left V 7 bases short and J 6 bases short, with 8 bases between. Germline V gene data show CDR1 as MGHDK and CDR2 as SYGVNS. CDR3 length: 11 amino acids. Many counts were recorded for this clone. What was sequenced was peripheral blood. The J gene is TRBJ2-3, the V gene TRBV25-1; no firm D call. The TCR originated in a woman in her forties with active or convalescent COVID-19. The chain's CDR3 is CASTFGDTQYF. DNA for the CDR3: TGTGCCAGCACTTTCGGTGATACGCAGTATTTT.